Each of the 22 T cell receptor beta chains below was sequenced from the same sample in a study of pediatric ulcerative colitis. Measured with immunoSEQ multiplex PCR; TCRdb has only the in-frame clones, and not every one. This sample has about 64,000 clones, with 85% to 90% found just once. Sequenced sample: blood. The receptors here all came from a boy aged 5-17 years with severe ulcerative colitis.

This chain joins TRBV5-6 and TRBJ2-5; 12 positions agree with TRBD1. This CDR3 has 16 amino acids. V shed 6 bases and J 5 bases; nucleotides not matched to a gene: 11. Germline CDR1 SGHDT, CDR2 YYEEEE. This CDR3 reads CASTLRGTGGAETQYF. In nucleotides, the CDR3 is TGTGCCAGCACATTACGGGGGACAGGGGGCGCGGAGACCCAGTACTTC.

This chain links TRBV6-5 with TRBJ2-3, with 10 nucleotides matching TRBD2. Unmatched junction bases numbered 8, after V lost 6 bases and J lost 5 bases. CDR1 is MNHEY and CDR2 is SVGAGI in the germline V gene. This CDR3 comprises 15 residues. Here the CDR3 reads CASSPLAGAGDTQYF. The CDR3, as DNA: TGTGCCAGCAGCCCTCTAGCGGGAGCGGGAGATACGCAGTATTTT.

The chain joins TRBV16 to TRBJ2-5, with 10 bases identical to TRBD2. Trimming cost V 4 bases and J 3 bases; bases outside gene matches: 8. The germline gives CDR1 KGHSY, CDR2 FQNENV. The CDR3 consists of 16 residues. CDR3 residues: CASSPPSGRVEETQYF. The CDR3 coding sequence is TGTGCCAGCAGCCCCCCTAGCGGGAGAGTTGAAGAGACCCAGTACTTC.

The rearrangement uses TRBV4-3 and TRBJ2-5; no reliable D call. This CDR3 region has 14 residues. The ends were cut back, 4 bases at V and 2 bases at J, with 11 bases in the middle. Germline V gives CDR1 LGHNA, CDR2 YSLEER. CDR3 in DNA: TGCGCCAGCAGCCTTGTCGTCGGGCAAGAGACCCAGTACTTC. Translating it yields CASSLVVGQETQYF.

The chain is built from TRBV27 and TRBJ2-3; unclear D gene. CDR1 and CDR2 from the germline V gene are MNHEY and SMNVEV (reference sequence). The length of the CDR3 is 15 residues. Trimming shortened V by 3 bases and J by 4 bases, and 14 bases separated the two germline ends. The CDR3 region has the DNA TGTGCCAGCAGTTTTTCCTTCGGAGTCGCAGATACGCAGTATTTT. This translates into CASSFSFGVADTQYF.

The CDR3 reads CASSQDRGRGQPQHF. CDR3 in DNA: TGTGCCAGTAGTCAAGACAGGGGCAGAGGTCAGCCCCAGCATTTT. The gene calls are TRBV19 and TRBJ1-5; 8 bases map to TRBD1. The CDR3 totals 15 residues. The germline CDR1 and CDR2 sequences are LNHDA and SQIVND (reference sequence). With 5 bases clipped from V and 6 bases from J, the junction kept 9 bases outside the gene matches.

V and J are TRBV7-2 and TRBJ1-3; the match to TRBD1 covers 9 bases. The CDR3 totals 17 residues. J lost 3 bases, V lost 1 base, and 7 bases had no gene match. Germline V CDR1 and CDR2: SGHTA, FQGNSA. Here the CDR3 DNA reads TGTGCCAGCAGCTTAGTCGGGACAGGGAGATTTGGAAACACCATATATTTT. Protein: CASSLVGTGRFGNTIYF.

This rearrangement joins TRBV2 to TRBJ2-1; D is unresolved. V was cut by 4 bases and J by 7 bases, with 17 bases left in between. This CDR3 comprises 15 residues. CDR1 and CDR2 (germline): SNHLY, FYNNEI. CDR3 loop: CASSVAPSLANEQFF. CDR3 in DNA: TGTGCCAGCAGTGTCGCGCCTAGTTTAGCAAATGAGCAGTTCTTC. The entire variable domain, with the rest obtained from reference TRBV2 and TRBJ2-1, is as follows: EPEVTQTPSHQVTQMGQEVILRCVPISNHLYFYWYRQILGQKVEFLVSFYNNEISEKSEIFDDQFSVERPDGSNFTLKIRSTKLEDSAMYFCASSVAPSLANEQFFGPGTRLTVL.

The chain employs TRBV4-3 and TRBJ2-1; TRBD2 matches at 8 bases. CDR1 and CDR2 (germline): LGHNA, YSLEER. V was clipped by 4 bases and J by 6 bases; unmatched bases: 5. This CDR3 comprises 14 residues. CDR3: CASSPGLVSNEQFF. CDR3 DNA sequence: TGCGCCAGCAGCCCGGGACTAGTAAGCAATGAGCAGTTCTTC.

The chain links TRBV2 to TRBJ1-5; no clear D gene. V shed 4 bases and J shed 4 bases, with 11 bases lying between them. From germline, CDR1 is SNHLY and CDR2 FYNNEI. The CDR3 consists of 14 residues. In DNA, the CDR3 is TGTGCCAGCAGTGGGCCCAGCGGAAATCAGCCCCAGCATTTT. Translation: CASSGPSGNQPQHF.

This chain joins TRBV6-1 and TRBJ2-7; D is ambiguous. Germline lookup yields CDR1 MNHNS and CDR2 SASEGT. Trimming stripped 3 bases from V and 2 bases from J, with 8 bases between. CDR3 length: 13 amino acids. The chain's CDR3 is CASSEARTYEQYF. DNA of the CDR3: TGTGCCAGCAGTGAGGCCCGGACCTACGAGCAGTACTTC.

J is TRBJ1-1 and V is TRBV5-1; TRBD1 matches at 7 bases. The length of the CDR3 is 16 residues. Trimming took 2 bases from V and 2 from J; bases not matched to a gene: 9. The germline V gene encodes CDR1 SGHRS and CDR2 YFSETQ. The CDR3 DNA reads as TGCGCCAGCAGCTTAGACAGGGTTATGATAAACACTGAAGCTTTCTTT. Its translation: CASSLDRVMINTEAFF.

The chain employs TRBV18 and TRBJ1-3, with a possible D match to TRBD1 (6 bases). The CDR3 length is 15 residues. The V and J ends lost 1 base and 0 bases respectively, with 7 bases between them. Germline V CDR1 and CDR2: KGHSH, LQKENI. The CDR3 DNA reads TGTGCCAGCTCACCACGGACAGACTCTGGAAACACCATATATTTT. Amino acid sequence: CASSPRTDSGNTIYF.

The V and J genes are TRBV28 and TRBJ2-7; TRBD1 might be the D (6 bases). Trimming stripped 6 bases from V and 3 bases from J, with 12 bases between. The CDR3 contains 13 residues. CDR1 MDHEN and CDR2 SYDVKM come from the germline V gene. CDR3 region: CASRYTGFYEQYF. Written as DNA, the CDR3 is TGTGCCAGCAGGTACACAGGGTTCTACGAGCAGTACTTC.

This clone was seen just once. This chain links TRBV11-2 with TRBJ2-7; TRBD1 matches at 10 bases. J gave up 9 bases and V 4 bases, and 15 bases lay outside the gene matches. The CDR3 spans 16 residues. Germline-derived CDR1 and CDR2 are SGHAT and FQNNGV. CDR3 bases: TGTGCCAGCAGCTCCAGAGCGGGACAGGGGCCCCCCGGGCAGTACTTC. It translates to CASSSRAGQGPPGQYF.

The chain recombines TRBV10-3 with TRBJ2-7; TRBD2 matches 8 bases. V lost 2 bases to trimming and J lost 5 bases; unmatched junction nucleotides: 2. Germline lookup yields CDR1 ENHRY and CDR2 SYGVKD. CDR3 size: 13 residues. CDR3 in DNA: TGTGCCATCAGTGAGACGACTAGCGACGAGCAGTACTTC. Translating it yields CAISETTSDEQYF.

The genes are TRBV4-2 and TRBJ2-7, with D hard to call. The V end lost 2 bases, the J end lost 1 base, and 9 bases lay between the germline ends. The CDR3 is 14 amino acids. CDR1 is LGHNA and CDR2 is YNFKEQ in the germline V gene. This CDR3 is CASSQSAFSYEQYF. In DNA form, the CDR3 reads TGTGCCAGCAGCCAATCTGCATTTTCCTACGAGCAGTACTTC.

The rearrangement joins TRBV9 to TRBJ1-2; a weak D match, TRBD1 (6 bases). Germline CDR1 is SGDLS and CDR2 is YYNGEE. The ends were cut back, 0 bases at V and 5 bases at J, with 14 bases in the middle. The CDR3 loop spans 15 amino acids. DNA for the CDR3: TGTGCCAGCAGCGTAGATCTGGGACATGCTTATGGCTACACCTTC. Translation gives CASSVDLGHAYGYTF. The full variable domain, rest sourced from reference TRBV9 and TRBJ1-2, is DSGVTQTPKHLITATGQRVTLRCSPRSGDLSVYWYQQSLDQGLQFLIQYYNGEERAKGNILERFSAQQFPDLHSELNLSSLELGDSALYFCASSVDLGHAYGYTFGSGTRLTVV.

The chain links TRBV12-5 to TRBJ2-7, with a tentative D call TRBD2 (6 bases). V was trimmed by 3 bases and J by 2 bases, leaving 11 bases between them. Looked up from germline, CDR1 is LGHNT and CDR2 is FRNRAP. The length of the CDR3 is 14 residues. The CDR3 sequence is CASGLSGLTYEQYF. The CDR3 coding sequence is TGTGCTAGTGGTTTAAGCGGGCTTACCTACGAGCAGTACTTC.

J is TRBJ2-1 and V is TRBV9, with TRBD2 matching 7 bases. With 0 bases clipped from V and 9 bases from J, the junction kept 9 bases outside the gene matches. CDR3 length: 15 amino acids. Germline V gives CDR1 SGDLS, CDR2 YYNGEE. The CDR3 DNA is TGTGCCAGCAGCGTAGACGGCGGGAGTGGTGGTGAGCAGTTCTTC. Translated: CASSVDGGSGGEQFF. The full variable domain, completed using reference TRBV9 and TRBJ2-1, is DSGVTQTPKHLITATGQRVTLRCSPRSGDLSVYWYQQSLDQGLQFLIQYYNGEERAKGNILERFSAQQFPDLHSELNLSSLELGDSALYFCASSVDGGSGGEQFFGPGTRLTVL.

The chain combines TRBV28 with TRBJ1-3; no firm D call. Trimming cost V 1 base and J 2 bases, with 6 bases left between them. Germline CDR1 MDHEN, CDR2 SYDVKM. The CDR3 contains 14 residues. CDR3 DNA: TGTGCCAGCAGTTTATCAACAACTGGAAACACCATATATTTT. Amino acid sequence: CASSLSTTGNTIYF.

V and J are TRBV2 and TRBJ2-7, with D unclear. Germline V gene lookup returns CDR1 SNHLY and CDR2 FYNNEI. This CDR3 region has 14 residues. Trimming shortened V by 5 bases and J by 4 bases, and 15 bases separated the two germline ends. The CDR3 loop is CASSLRIGDYEQYF. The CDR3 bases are TGTGCCAGCAGTCTCAGGATTGGGGATTACGAGCAGTACTTC.